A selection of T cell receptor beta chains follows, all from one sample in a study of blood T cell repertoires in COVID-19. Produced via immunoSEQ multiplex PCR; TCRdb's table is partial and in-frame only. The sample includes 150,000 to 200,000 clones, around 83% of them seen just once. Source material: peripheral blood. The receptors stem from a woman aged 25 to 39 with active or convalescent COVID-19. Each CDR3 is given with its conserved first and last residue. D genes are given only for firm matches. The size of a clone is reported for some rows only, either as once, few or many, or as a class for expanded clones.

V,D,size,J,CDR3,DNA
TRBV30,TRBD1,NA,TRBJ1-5,CAWRDRGNQPQHF,TGTGCCTGGAGGGACAGGGGGAATCAGCCCCAGCATTTT
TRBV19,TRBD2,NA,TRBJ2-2,CASSMPLAVTTGELFF,TGTGCCAGTAGTATGCCACTAGCGGTAACTACCGGGGAGCTGTTTTTT
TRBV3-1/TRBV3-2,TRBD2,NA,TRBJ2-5,CASSPPKRASGGWETQYF,TGTGCCAGCAGCCCCCCAAAGCGGGCCAGCGGGGGGTGGGAGACCCAGTACTTC
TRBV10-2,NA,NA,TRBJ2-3,CASSERSGTGKGDTQYF,TGCGCCAGCAGTGAACGATCTGGGACTGGAAAAGGAGATACGCAGTATTTT
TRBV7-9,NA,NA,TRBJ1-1,CASSLSGENTEAFF,TGTGCCAGCAGCTTATCAGGGGAGAACACTGAAGCTTTCTTT
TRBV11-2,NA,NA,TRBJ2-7,CASSLPFYEQYF,TGTGCCAGCAGCTTACCATTCTACGAGCAGTACTTC
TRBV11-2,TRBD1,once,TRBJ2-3,CASSRQDRARALVDTQYF,TGTGCCAGCAGCCGACAGGACAGGGCTCGCGCACTGGTAGATACGCAGTATTTT
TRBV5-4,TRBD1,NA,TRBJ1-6,CASSANRGRSPLHF,TGTGCCAGCAGCGCAAACAGGGGGAGGTCACCCCTCCACTTT
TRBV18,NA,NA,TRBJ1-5,CASSPGGYRQPQHF,TGTGCCAGCTCACCGGGGGGTTATAGGCAGCCCCAGCATTTT
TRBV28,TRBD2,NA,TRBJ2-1,CGSGRTSYNEQFF,TGTGGGAGCGGGAGGACCTCCTACAATGAGCAGTTCTTC
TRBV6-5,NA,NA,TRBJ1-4,CASSVTTLEKLFF,TGTGCCAGCAGCGTTACTACTTTAGAAAAACTGTTTTTT
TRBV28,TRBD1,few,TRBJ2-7,CASSHSGTGGGEQYF,TGTGCCAGCAGTCACTCCGGGACAGGGGGCGGTGAGCAGTACTTC
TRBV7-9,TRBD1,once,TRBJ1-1,CASSHRQGPNTEAFF,TGTGCCAGCAGCCACCGACAGGGCCCGAACACTGAAGCTTTCTTT
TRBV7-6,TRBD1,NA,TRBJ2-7,CASSPRDRGEQYF,TGTGCCAGCAGCCCTAGGGACAGGGGGGAGCAGTACTTC
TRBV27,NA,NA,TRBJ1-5,CASSPHRQGGNQPQHF,TGTGCCAGCAGTCCACATCGTCAGGGCGGCAATCAGCCCCAGCATTTT
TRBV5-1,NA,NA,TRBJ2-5,CASSLLSQGSEGAQYF,TGCGCCAGCAGCTTGTTATCCCAGGGCTCTGAAGGAGCCCAGTACTTC
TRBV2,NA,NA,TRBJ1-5,CASMRTQASQPQHF,TGTGCCAGCATGAGAACCCAGGCAAGTCAGCCCCAGCATTTT
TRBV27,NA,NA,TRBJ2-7,CASSLVQSYEQYF,TGTGCCAGCAGTTTAGTACAATCCTACGAGCAGTACTTC
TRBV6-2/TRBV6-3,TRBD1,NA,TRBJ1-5,CASSYKTGRSNQPQHF,TGTGCCAGCAGTTACAAGACAGGGAGAAGCAATCAGCCCCAGCATTTT
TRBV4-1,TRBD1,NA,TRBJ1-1,CASSLPQGENTEAFF,TGCGCCAGCAGCCTCCCTCAGGGGGAGAACACTGAAGCTTTCTTT
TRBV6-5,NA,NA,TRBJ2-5,CASSPFSGQETQYF,TGTGCCAGCAGCCCCTTTAGCGGACAAGAGACCCAGTACTTC
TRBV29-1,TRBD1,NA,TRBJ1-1,CSVGQGPSTEAFF,TGCAGCGTTGGACAGGGACCGAGCACTGAAGCTTTCTTT
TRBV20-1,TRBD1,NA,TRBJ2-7,CSASTGQVGEQYF,TGCAGTGCTAGTACGGGACAGGTGGGCGAGCAGTACTTC
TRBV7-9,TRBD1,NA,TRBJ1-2,CASEGPGQGSRGYTF,TGTGCCAGCGAGGGGCCGGGACAGGGAAGTAGAGGCTACACCTTC
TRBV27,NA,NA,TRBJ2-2,CASSFWRGTGELFF,TGTGCCAGCAGTTTTTGGAGGGGCACCGGGGAGCTGTTTTTT
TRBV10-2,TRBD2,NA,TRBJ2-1,CASSESRPSGRNEQFF,TGCGCCAGCAGTGAGAGTCGTCCTAGCGGGAGGAATGAGCAGTTCTTC
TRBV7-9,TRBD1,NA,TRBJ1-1,CASSNPRGTTGVVCVRDTEAFF,TGTGCCAGCAGCAACCCCAGGGGAACGACAGGGGTAGTTTGTGTGAGGGACACTGAAGCTTTCTTT
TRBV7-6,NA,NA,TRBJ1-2,CASSLYRQDFNYGYTF,TGTGCCAGCAGCTTATATCGACAGGACTTTAACTATGGCTACACCTTC
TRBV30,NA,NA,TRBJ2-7,CAWSAPKGRGYF,TGTGCCTGGAGCGCTCCCAAAGGAAGGGGGTACTTC
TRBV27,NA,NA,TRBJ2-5,CARGNRDFQTQYF,TGTGCCAGGGGGAACAGGGATTTTCAGACCCAGTACTTC
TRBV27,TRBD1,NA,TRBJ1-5,CASRQGGQPQHF,TGTGCCAGTCGACAGGGAGGTCAGCCCCAGCATTTT
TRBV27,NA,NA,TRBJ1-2,CASSLFFGGRAGYTF,TGTGCCAGCAGTTTATTTTTCGGGGGGCGCGCTGGCTACACCTTC
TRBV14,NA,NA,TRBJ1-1,CASSQETTLEAFF,TGTGCCAGCAGCCAAGAAACTACACTTGAAGCTTTCTTT
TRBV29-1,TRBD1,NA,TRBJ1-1,CSAPGQGFTEAFF,TGCAGCGCTCCAGGACAGGGGTTCACTGAAGCTTTCTTT
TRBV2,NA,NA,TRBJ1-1,CASSGRALPNTEAFF,TGTGCCAGCAGTGGCAGGGCCCTCCCAAACACTGAAGCTTTCTTT
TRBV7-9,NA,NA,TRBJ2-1,CASSPWIPGTHEQFF,TGTGCCAGCAGCCCCTGGATTCCAGGCACCCATGAGCAGTTCTTC
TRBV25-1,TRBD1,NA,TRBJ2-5,CASSDDRGQETQYF,TGTGCCAGCAGTGATGACAGGGGCCAGGAGACCCAGTACTTC
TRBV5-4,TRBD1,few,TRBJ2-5,CASSAGTVQETQYF,TGTGCCAGCAGCGCAGGGACAGTACAAGAGACCCAGTACTTC